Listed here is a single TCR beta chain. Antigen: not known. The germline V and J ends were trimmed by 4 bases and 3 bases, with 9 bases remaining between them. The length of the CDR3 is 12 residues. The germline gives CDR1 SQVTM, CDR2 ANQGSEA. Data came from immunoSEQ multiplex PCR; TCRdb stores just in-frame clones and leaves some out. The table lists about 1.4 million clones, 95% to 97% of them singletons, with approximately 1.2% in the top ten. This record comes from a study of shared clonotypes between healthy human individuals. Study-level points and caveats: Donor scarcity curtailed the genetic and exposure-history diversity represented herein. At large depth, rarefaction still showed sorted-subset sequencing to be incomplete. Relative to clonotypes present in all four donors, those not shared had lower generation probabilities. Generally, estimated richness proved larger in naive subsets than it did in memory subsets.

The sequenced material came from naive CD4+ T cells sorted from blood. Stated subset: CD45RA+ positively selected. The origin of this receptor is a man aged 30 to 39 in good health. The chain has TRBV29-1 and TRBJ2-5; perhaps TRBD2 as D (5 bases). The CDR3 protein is CSVADGEETQYF. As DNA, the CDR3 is TGCAGCGTTGCGGACGGGGAAGAGACCCAGTACTTC.